These 22 T cell receptor beta chains originate from one sample sequenced in a study of tissue T cells after allogeneic stem cell transplantation. The time point here: mouse harvest day 14 after allogeneic transplant. Each mouse received 10^7 T-cell-depleted marrow cells plus 10^6 splenic CD5+ T cells by tail vein. Produced via immunoSEQ multiplex PCR; TCRdb's table is partial and in-frame only. This table holds 4,000 to 4,500 clones, about 45% found once. Sequencing input: lymph node tissue. The receptors come from a female BALB/c mouse given C57BL/6 T cells with graft-versus-host disease after an allogeneic hematopoietic cell transplant.

Turning to this clone: Any gene name here is a mouse gene name. The read is 1 residue too short to cover the CDR3 end, so that end is filled in from the germline J gene. The chain carries TRBV26 and TRBJ1-1, with D unclear. The V and J ends lost 2 bases and 0 bases respectively, with 4 bases between them. Germline values: CDR1 KGHPV, CDR2 FQNQEV (reference sequence). The CDR3 has 13 residues. The CDR3 DNA, read in part, is TGTGCCAGCAGTCTGAACACAAACACAGAAGTCTTC. Its translation is CASSLNTNTEVF. From start to end, the CDR3 is CASSLNTNTEVFF.

On this clone itself: Gene names are the mouse ones. The read finishes 1 residue shy of the CDR3 end, and the germline J gene is used to complete it. V gene TRBV13-1 combines with J gene TRBJ2-7; a weak D match, TRBD1 (5 bases). The CDR3 loop spans 13 amino acids. Germline CDR1 reads NSHNY; CDR2 reads SYGAGN. Trimming removed 1 base at V and 4 bases at J, with 9 bases between. CDR3 sequence: CASSDSGNYEQYF. The covered CDR3 bases are TGTGCCAGCAGTGATTCAGGGAATTATGAACAGTAC.

A note on this clone: Germline and genes here are mouse. Read sequence stops 1 residue before the CDR3 end, and the germline J gene provides the missing end. The chain employs TRBV5 and TRBJ1-1; possible D gene TRBD1, 6 bases. Germline loops: CDR1 LGHNA, CDR2 YNLKQL (reference sequence). The CDR3 spans 14 residues. V lost 4 bases to trimming and J lost 4 bases, with 13 bases between them. The CDR3 region is CASSPQGGGTEVFF. Partial CDR3 DNA: TGTGCCAGCAGCCCTCAGGGAGGGGGCACAGAAGTCTTC.

Concerning this clone itself: These gene names are mouse names. Sequencing ends 1 residue short of the CDR3 end; the germline J gene provides the rest. This sequence joins TRBV16 and TRBJ1-4, with D uncertain. The CDR3 covers 14 residues. V was trimmed by 0 bases and J by 5 bases, leaving 7 bases between them. Germline V lookup: CDR1 SGHSA, CDR2 FRNQAP. The CDR3 loop is CASSLDSPNERLFF. The DNA read from the CDR3 is TGTGCAAGCAGCTTAGACTCCCCAAACGAAAGATTATTT.

Concerning this clone itself: Gene and germline names: mouse. The CDR3 bases that were read are TGTGCCAGCAGTATAGAGGGGACAGGGGGCGATGAACAGTAC. It specifies CASSIEGTGGDEQY. The whole CDR3 protein is CASSIEGTGGDEQYF. The V gene is TRBV19, the J gene TRBJ2-7; 12 bases are shared with TRBD1. The read comes to an end 1 residue before the CDR3 does, leaving the germline J gene to fill in the end. The V and J ends lost 0 bases and 5 bases, in that order; junction bases with no gene match: 3. Germline V gene sequence: CDR1 FNHDT, CDR2 SITEND (reference sequence). The CDR3 covers 15 residues.

This clone has more than one count but fewer than ten. Mouse gene names and germline throughout. The read gets to within 1 residue of the CDR3 end, and the germline J gene fills in the rest. The V and J genes are TRBV16 and TRBJ2-3; 8 bases fit TRBD2. V was pared by 4 bases and J by 0 bases, with 3 bases of the junction left unmatched. CDR1 is SGHSA, CDR2 FRNQAP, per germline. The CDR3 is made up of 15 amino acids. CDR3 amino acids: CASSYGGGSAETLYF. CDR3 DNA (partial): TGTGCAAGCAGCTATGGGGGGGGTAGTGCAGAAACGCTGTAT.

Concerning this clone itself: The listed genes are named as in mouse. The CDR3 end is not reached by the read, which stops 1 residue before it; the germline J gene fills it in. V and J are TRBV13-2 and TRBJ2-5, with 13 bases lining up with TRBD2. Germline loops: CDR1 NNHNN, CDR2 SYGAGS (reference sequence). The junction had 3 bases not matched to a gene; V was cut back by 2 bases and J by 0 bases. The CDR3 runs to 17 residues. CDR3: CASGEGLGGVNQDTQYF. The CDR3 DNA, read in part, is TGTGCCAGCGGTGAGGGACTGGGGGGGGTTAACCAAGACACCCAGTAC.

Remarks on this clone: Genes and germline are mouse. The read halts 1 residue ahead of the CDR3 end, with the missing end drawn from the germline J gene. The rearrangement uses TRBV2 and TRBJ2-3, with TRBD2 matching 9 bases. The germline CDR1 and CDR2 sequences are LGHNA and YSYQKL. This CDR3 has 15 residues. With V trimmed by 5 bases and J by 0 bases, 3 bases remained unmatched. CDR3: CASSWDWASAETLYF. The sequenced CDR3 bases are TGTGCCAGCAGCTGGGACTGGGCTAGTGCAGAAACGCTGTAT.

Concerning this clone: Genes and germline come from the mouse. The CDR3 end falls 1 residue outside the read, so it is completed with the germline J gene. The rearrangement links TRBV26 to TRBJ2-5, with D possibly called TRBD1 or TRBD2 (5 bases each). The V end lost 2 bases, the J end lost 0 bases, and 6 bases lay between the germline ends. Germline V CDR1 and CDR2: KGHPV, FQNQEV (reference sequence). CDR3 length: 14 residues. Partial CDR3 DNA: TGTGCCAGCAGTCTGAGGGACAACCAAGACACCCAGTAC. The encoded protein is CASSLRDNQDTQY. The whole CDR3 sequence reads CASSLRDNQDTQYF.

Note on this clone: Gene labels here are mouse ones. The read is 1 residue too short to cover the CDR3 end, so that end is filled in from the germline J gene. J is TRBJ1-4 and V is TRBV26, with 8 bases lining up with TRBD1. Germline V lookup: CDR1 KGHPV, CDR2 FQNQEV (reference sequence). This CDR3 is built from 14 residues. After removal of 4 bases from V and 4 bases from J, the junction contained 2 bases not matched to a gene. The CDR3 sequence: CASSRTGGNERLFF. CDR3 bases read: TGTGCCAGCAGTCGTACAGGGGGCAACGAAAGATTATTT.

A word on this clone: The genes are named according to mouse. Read sequence stops 1 residue before the CDR3 end, and the germline J gene provides the missing end. The chain couples TRBV14 to TRBJ2-4; D is unresolved. Germline V gene data show CDR1 as SGHDT and CDR2 as FRDEAV. The CDR3 covers 11 residues. V shed 1 base and J shed 3 bases, with 0 bases lying between them. CDR3: CASSFQNTLYF. The part of the CDR3 DNA that was read is TGTGCCAGCAGTTTCCAAAACACCTTGTAC.

Judged by abundance, this clone is medium-sized. Gene and germline names: mouse. The read gets to within 1 residue of the CDR3 end, and the germline J gene fills in the rest. The chain combines TRBV1 with TRBJ2-7; TRBD1 might be the D (5 bases). Germline CDR1 NSQYPW, CDR2 LRSPGD (reference sequence). The CDR3 is 12 amino acids. Trimming left V 1 base short and J 4 bases short, with 5 bases between. The CDR3 DNA, read in part, is TGCACCTGCAGTGCAGGACAGTATGAACAGTAC. It yields the protein CTCSAGQYEQY. The entire CDR3 protein is CTCSAGQYEQYF.

In its sample, this clone ranks as medium-sized (0.01 to 0.1%). Gene names and germline refer to mouse. From the germline J gene comes the end of the CDR3, since the read stops 1 residue before it. The genes are TRBV19 and TRBJ2-7; D is unresolved. Per the germline V gene, CDR1 is FNHDT and CDR2 is SITEND (reference sequence). This CDR3 spans 12 amino acids. V dropped 3 bases and J dropped 8 bases, with 12 bases sitting between them. The CDR3 spells CASSSPTWKQYF. Incomplete CDR3 DNA: TGTGCCAGCAGTAGCCCGACCTGGAAACAGTAC.

This clone has a handful of counts. Mouse germline and gene names are used. The read gets to within 1 residue of the CDR3 end, and the germline J gene fills in the rest. The gene calls are TRBV13-3 and TRBJ2-5; no clear D gene. The CDR3 is 11 residues long. Trimming cost V 5 bases and J 2 bases, with 3 bases left between them. The germline V gene encodes CDR1 NNHDY and CDR2 SYVADS. The sequenced CDR3 bases are TGTGCCAGCAGCCTCCAAGACACCCAGTAC. It codes for CASSLQDTQY. From start to end, the CDR3 is CASSLQDTQYF.

On this clone: Gene names and germline match the mouse. The read stops 1 residue short of the end of the CDR3; the missing end is completed from the germline J gene. The chain links TRBV17 to TRBJ2-5; TRBD2 matches 9 bases. CDR3 length: 16 amino acids. V was clipped by 2 bases and J by 1 base; unmatched bases: 4. Germline CDR1 reads MNHDT; CDR2 reads YYDKIL. Partial CDR3 DNA: TGTGCTAGCAGTAGACCTCCTGGGGGGGACCAAGACACCCAGTAC. Its protein is CASSRPPGGDQDTQY. The whole CDR3 region reads CASSRPPGGDQDTQYF.

This clone counts as medium-sized. Gene names refer to mouse genes. The CDR3 end lies 1 residue beyond the end of the read and is filled in from the germline J gene. The genes are TRBV17 and TRBJ2-7, with 7 bases fitting TRBD2. With V trimmed by 6 bases and J by 3 bases, 2 bases remained unmatched. CDR1 is MNHDT and CDR2 is YYDKIL in the germline V gene. The CDR3 covers 12 residues. The CDR3 sequence: CASSRTGYEQYF. The CDR3 DNA, read in part, is TGTGCTAGCAGCCGGACTGGCTATGAACAGTAC.

As regards this clone: It is likely a read error: a sequence one base away is far more abundant. Gene names refer to mouse genes. CDR3 bases read: TGTGCAAGCACCTCGACCGGGACAGGGGCTGGAAATACGCTCTAT. Its translation is CASTSTGTGAGNTLY. The full CDR3 reads CASTSTGTGAGNTLYF. V gene TRBV16 combines with J gene TRBJ1-3; 10 nucleotides line up with TRBD1. The observed sequence ends 1 residue before the CDR3 terminus, with the missing tail filled in from the germline J gene. CDR1 is SGHSA, CDR2 FRNQAP, per germline. This CDR3 is 16 amino acids long. V shed 7 bases and J 2 bases; nucleotides not matched to a gene: 8.

Only one count was recorded for this clone. Gene and germline names: mouse. The CDR3 is cut off 1 residue early in the read; its end comes from the germline J gene. The chain joins TRBV12-1 to TRBJ1-6; D remains unclear. TRBJ1-6 is known as an ORF, though its function is uncertain. V lost 2 bases and J 0 bases, leaving 4 bases between the germline ends. The CDR3 is made up of 14 amino acids. Germline V gene data show CDR1 as SGHSN and CDR2 as HYEKVE. CDR3 DNA (partial): TGTGCCAGCTCTCCCAATTCCTATAATTCGCCCCTCTAC. This sequence encodes CASSPNSYNSPLY. The whole CDR3 protein is CASSPNSYNSPLYF.

This clone was seen only a few times. Here the gene names and germline are mouse. The CDR3 end is not reached by the read, which stops 1 residue before it; the germline J gene fills it in. The V call is TRBV1, the J call TRBJ2-5; 11 bases align to TRBD2. J lost 6 bases, V lost 4 bases, and 3 bases had no gene match. Germline V gene sequence: CDR1 NSQYPW, CDR2 LRSPGD (reference sequence). This CDR3 has 14 residues. The CDR3 DNA, read in part, is TGCACCTGCAGTGACTGGGGGGGCGGGGACACCCAGTAC. Translation: CTCSDWGGGDTQY. The full CDR3 reads CTCSDWGGGDTQYF.

Remarks on this clone: The gene names here belong to mouse. The CDR3 end falls 1 residue outside the read, so it is completed with the germline J gene. V is TRBV5 and J is TRBJ2-1, with D possibly matching TRBD2 (6 bases). This CDR3 comprises 14 residues. From germline, CDR1 is LGHNA and CDR2 YNLKQL (reference sequence). V dropped 4 bases and J dropped 3 bases, with 10 bases sitting between them. CDR3: CASSPRDFYAEQFF. The CDR3 DNA, read in part, is TGTGCCAGCAGCCCCCGGGACTTCTATGCTGAGCAGTTC.

On this clone: Gene names follow the mouse nomenclature. The read halts 1 residue ahead of the CDR3 end, with the missing end drawn from the germline J gene. The chain uses TRBV13-1 and TRBJ1-1; 8 nucleotides align to TRBD1. The germline V gene has CDR1 NSHNY and CDR2 SYGAGN. CDR3 length: 15 amino acids. V lost 0 bases and J lost 1; bases outside the gene matches: 2. The CDR3 region is CASSDAGQGNTEVFF. The sequenced CDR3 bases are TGTGCCAGCAGTGATGCTGGACAGGGGAACACAGAAGTCTTC.

For this clone: The gene names given are mouse names. The CDR3 extends 1 residue past the end of the read, so its final part is completed from the germline J gene. The J gene is TRBJ1-1, the V gene TRBV13-2; D is perhaps TRBD1 (5 bases). V was cut by 0 bases and J by 3 bases, with 9 bases left in between. In germline, CDR1 is NNHNN, CDR2 SYGAGS (reference sequence). The CDR3 extends over 14 amino acids. The DNA read from the CDR3 is TGTGCCAGCGGTGATGGGGGGGGGTACACAGAAGTCTTC. Its protein is CASGDGGGYTEVF. The full CDR3 protein is CASGDGGGYTEVFF.